This is a list of T cell receptor beta chains from one sample in a study of identical twins. TCRdb independently ran MiXCR on the 5' RACE reads; one entry per CDR3 protein. The repertoire holds about 500,000 distinct CDR3 sequences, with 14% as singletons. These data also formed part of another study, on yellow fever vaccine responses in identical twins.

Sequencing was done on a sample of CD4+ T cells sorted from blood. The receptors shown here come from a woman under 30 in good health. Both conserved end residues are part of each CDR3. D genes are given only for firm matches. Clone size is shown for a subset of rows, as once, few, many or a class of expanded clone.

D	V	size	J	DNA	CDR3
TRBD2	TRBV15	.	TRBJ2-1	TGTGCCACCAGCAGACTAGCGGGTAACAATGAGCAGTTCTTC	CATSRLAGNNEQFF
.	TRBV4-1	few	TRBJ2-2	TGCGCCAGCAGCCAAGATCGCGGCGGGGGCGCGAACACCGGGGAGCTGTTTTTT	CASSQDRGGGANTGELFF
TRBD2	TRBV12-3/TRBV12-4	many	TRBJ2-3	TGTGCCAGCAGCCGGGGACTAGCGGGAGAGACGCAGTATTTT	CASSRGLAGETQYF
.	TRBV11-2	few	TRBJ2-5	TGTGCCAGCAGCTTAGATGTGCAGGCCGGGACCCAGTACTTC	CASSLDVQAGTQYF
TRBD1	TRBV12-3/TRBV12-4	.	TRBJ2-6	TGTGCCAGCAAGGGGGCAGGGGCCAACGTCCTGACTTTC	CASKGAGANVLTF
.	TRBV7-9	.	TRBJ2-1	TGTGCCAGCAGCTCCAGGGTCTACAATGAGCAGTTCTTC	CASSSRVYNEQFF
TRBD2	TRBV12-3/TRBV12-4	.	TRBJ2-2	TGTGCCTGCTGTTTAGATTCTTGGCGGGAGGAGAGGACCGGGGAGCTGTTTTTT	CACCLDSWREERTGELFF
.	TRBV4-3	few	TRBJ2-3	TGCGCCAGCAGCCAAGGGGTGTGGGCCTCCCAGGACACGCAGTATTTT	CASSQGVWASQDTQYF
.	TRBV5-1	few	TRBJ1-2	TGCGCCAGCAGCACCTCGCAGGGATATACCTATGGCTACACCTTC	CASSTSQGYTYGYTF
TRBD2	TRBV3-1	many	TRBJ2-7	TGTGCCAGCAGCCCCTCGGGAGGAAACGAGCAGTACTTC	CASSPSGGNEQYF
TRBD1	TRBV7-2	few	TRBJ2-5	TGTGCCAGCAGCTCAAGACAGGGGCAAGAGACCCAGTACTTC	CASSSRQGQETQYF
.	TRBV5-1	.	TRBJ2-7	TGCGCCAGCAGCTTGGTAGGGGAATTCACCTACGAGCAGTACTTC	CASSLVGEFTYEQYF
TRBD1	TRBV12-3/TRBV12-4	few	TRBJ2-7	TGTGCCAGCAGTTTAGGGCAGGGGGTAAACGAGCAGTACTTC	CASSLGQGVNEQYF
TRBD1	TRBV19	.	TRBJ2-7	TGTGCCACGATGTGGACAGGGATGTTCTACGAGCAGTACTTC	CATMWTGMFYEQYF
.	TRBV3-1	few	TRBJ1-2	TGTGCCAGCAGCCAAGAGAGGACGGGTGGCTACACCTTC	CASSQERTGGYTF
TRBD2	TRBV20-1	few	TRBJ2-5	TGCAGTGCTAGACCCAGCGGGAGGGCCGGAGAGACCCAGTACTTC	CSARPSGRAGETQYF
.	TRBV11-2	.	TRBJ2-3	TGTGCCAGCAGAGTGGCAGATACGCAGTATTTT	CASRVADTQYF
TRBD2	TRBV12-3/TRBV12-4	.	TRBJ2-2	TGTGCCAGCAGCCCAGCGGGGAGGAATAACGGGGAGCTGTTTTTT	CASSPAGRNNGELFF
.	TRBV19	.	TRBJ2-5	TGTGCCAGTAGTATAGGGGGAAAAGTAGAGACCCAGTACTTC	CASSIGGKVETQYF
.	TRBV6-1	.	TRBJ2-2	TGTGCCAGCAGACGGTGGGGGGCGGACACCGGGGAGCTGTTTTTT	CASRRWGADTGELFF
.	TRBV25-1	.	TRBJ1-5	TGTGCCAGCAGCGGGCTACACAGCGAGCCCCAGCATTTT	CASSGLHSEPQHF
.	TRBV3-1	few	TRBJ2-5	TGTGCCAGCAGCACAGTATACGAGACCCAGTACTTC	CASSTVYETQYF
.	TRBV12-3/TRBV12-4	many	TRBJ2-3	TGTGCCAGCAGCATCTTCAAGCTAGCGAGAAGCACAGATACGCAGTATTTT	CASSIFKLARSTDTQYF
.	TRBV5-1	.	TRBJ2-7	TGCGCCAGCAGCTTGGCGGTAGGGGGGCGGGAGCAGTACTTC	CASSLAVGGREQYF
.	TRBV20-1	.	TRBJ2-1	TGCAGTGTGAACCATTACAATGAGCAGTTCTTC	CSVNHYNEQFF
TRBD2	TRBV20-1	.	TRBJ2-4	TGCAGTGCCATACTAGCGGGAGGAGCCAAAAACATTCAGTACTTC	CSAILAGGAKNIQYF
.	TRBV29-1	few	TRBJ2-3	TGCAGCGGGGGGGAAGGGGACGGTACGCAGTATTTT	CSGGEGDGTQYF
TRBD1	TRBV7-3	.	TRBJ1-1	TGTGCCAGCAGCTTGGACAGGGGGAATATTAACACTGAAGCTTTCTTT	CASSLDRGNINTEAFF
.	TRBV15	few	TRBJ2-3	TGTGCCACCAGCTGGGGGGGCCCAGATACGCAGTATTTT	CATSWGGPDTQYF
TRBD2	TRBV12-3/TRBV12-4	.	TRBJ2-1	TGTGCCAGCAGTTTGACTAGCGGGGGGGTCGGTGAGCAGTTCTTC	CASSLTSGGVGEQFF
.	TRBV19	few	TRBJ2-5	TGTGCCAGTAGTACCCTCGGTGGCCAAGAGACCCAGTACTTC	CASSTLGGQETQYF
.	TRBV4-1	.	TRBJ1-3	TGCGCCAGCAGCCTATTATATGGAAACACCATATATTTT	CASSLLYGNTIYF
.	TRBV7-2	.	TRBJ2-1	TGTGCCAGCAGCTTAGTAGGGCAAGTGCAGTTCTTC	CASSLVGQVQFF
TRBD2	TRBV4-2	.	TRBJ2-1	TGTGCCAGCAGCCAAGAGCTAGCGGGACACTCCTACAATGAGCAGTTCTTC	CASSQELAGHSYNEQFF
TRBD1	TRBV7-3	few	TRBJ2-1	TGTGCCAGCAGCGCCTCGGGACAGGGAGGACTTGAGCAGTTCTTC	CASSASGQGGLEQFF
TRBD2	TRBV5-1	.	TRBJ2-7	TGCGCCAGCACCCTGGTGCGGGGGGGCGCCTACGAGCAGTACTTC	CASTLVRGGAYEQYF
TRBD2	TRBV20-1	few	TRBJ2-1	TGCAGTGCTAGAGCTGCCGATCCTAGCGGGGGTCGCTACAATGAGCAGTTCTTC	CSARAADPSGGRYNEQFF
.	TRBV12-5	few	TRBJ2-2	TGTGCTAGTGGAGATTCAGGGTCGGGGGAGCTGTTTTTT	CASGDSGSGELFF
.	TRBV20-1	many	TRBJ2-7	TGCAGTGCTAGAGAGGACGGGAGCTCCTACGAGCAGTACTTC	CSAREDGSSYEQYF
TRBD2	TRBV20-1	.	TRBJ2-7	TGCAGTGCTCCATGGACTAGCGGGAGACGCAACGAGCAGTACTTC	CSAPWTSGRRNEQYF
TRBD2	TRBV20-1	.	TRBJ2-5	TGCTGCGCTAGTTTGCCTAGCGGGGGCCTTCTACAAGAGACCCAGTACTTC	CCASLPSGGLLQETQYF
.	TRBV4-3	few	TRBJ2-1	TGCGCCAGCAGCCAAGAAGGTGAAATGGGGAGAGCCTCCTACAATGAGCAGTTCTTC	CASSQEGEMGRASYNEQFF
.	TRBV6-2/TRBV6-3	.	TRBJ2-2	TGTGCCAGCAGCCGGCGGCTTACCGGGGAGCTGTTTTTT	CASSRRLTGELFF
.	TRBV6-8	once	TRBJ2-3	TGTGCCAGCAGGACGGGAAGAGCGGGCACAGATACGCAGTATTTT	CASRTGRAGTDTQYF
TRBD1	TRBV5-1	few	TRBJ1-1	TGCGCCAGCAGCTGGCGACAGGGACAGAACACTGAAGCTTTCTTT	CASSWRQGQNTEAFF
.	TRBV7-3	few	TRBJ2-1	TGTGCCAGCAGCTTGAGCGCTTATTCCTACAATGAGCAGTTCTTC	CASSLSAYSYNEQFF
.	TRBV2	few	TRBJ2-7	TGTGCCAGCATGGTCGGGGTCGAGCAGTACTTC	CASMVGVEQYF
TRBD2	TRBV18	few	TRBJ2-2	TGTGCCAGCTCACCACCGGGACTAGCGGGAGGCCACACCGGGGAGCTGTTTTTT	CASSPPGLAGGHTGELFF